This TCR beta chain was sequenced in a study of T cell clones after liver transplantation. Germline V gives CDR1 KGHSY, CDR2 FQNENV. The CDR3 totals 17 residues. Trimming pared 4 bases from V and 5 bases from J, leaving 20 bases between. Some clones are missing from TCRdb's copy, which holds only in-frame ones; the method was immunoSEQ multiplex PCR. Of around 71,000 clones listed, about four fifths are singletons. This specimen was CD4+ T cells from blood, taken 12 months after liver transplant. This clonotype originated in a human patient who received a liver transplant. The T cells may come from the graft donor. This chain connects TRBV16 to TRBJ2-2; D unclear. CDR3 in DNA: TGTGCCAGCAGCCCCCGATTGATTGAGGCCACTACCGGGGAGCTGTTTTTT. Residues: CASSPRLIEATTGELFF.